This T cell receptor beta chain was identified during a study of identifying expanded T cells in peripheral blood. Sequenced by immunoSEQ multiplex PCR; TCRdb stores in-frame clones only, minus some. The sample lists about 80,000 clones; roughly 90% were seen once. This clone has just a few counts. Between the trimmed V and J ends, which lost 6 bases and 5 bases, there was a span of 20 bases. The CDR3 loop spans 16 amino acids. Germline values: CDR1 MNHEY, CDR2 SMNVEV (reference sequence). Sequenced: blood. V gene TRBV27 combines with J gene TRBJ2-1; D possibly corresponds to TRBD1 (7 bases). The source is a person aged 18 to 70 in good health. The CDR3, as DNA: TGTGCCAGCAGGCCCCGGTGGGGGGACAGACACAATGAGCAGTTCTTC. Translating it yields CASRPRWGDRHNEQFF.